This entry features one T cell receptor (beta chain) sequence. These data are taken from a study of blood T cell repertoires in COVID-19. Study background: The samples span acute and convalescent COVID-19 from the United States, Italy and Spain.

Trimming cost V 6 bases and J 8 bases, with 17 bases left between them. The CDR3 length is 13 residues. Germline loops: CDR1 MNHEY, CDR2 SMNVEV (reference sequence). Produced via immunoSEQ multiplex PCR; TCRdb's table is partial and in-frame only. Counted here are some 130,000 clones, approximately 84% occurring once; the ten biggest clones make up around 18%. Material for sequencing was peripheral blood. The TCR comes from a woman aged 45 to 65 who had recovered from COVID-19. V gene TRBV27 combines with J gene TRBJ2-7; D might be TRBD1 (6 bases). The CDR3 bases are TGTGCCAGCAGGAAGCAACAGGGTTGGAAGCAGTACTTC. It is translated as CASRKQQGWKQYF.